The rows below give T cell receptor beta chains drawn from one sample of a study of blood T cell repertoires in COVID-19. The repertoire was sequenced with immunoSEQ multiplex PCR; TCRdb's copy has only in-frame clones and lacks some. The table shows about 400,000 clones, with 70% to 90% occurring only once. The specimen sequenced was PBMCs or T cells enriched from blood (not recorded which). These receptor sequences come from a woman aged 25 to 39 with acute COVID-19. The conserved cysteine and the conserved F or W are not part of the CDR3 here. The D gene is left open where the match is weak.

CDR3aa: ASSFRFGTGMGNTEAF
d_gene: .
v_gene: TRBV5-1
j_gene: TRBJ1-1
len: 16

CDR3aa: ASSWGDENSPLH
d_gene: .
v_gene: TRBV5-1
j_gene: TRBJ1-6
len: 12

CDR3aa: ASRFLQGSQPQH
d_gene: .
v_gene: TRBV12-2
j_gene: TRBJ1-5
len: 12

CDR3aa: ASRRVLNTEAF
d_gene: .
v_gene: TRBV6-5
j_gene: TRBJ1-1
len: 11

CDR3aa: ASSQDPGLRSDTQY
d_gene: .
v_gene: TRBV4-1
j_gene: TRBJ2-3
len: 14

CDR3aa: ASSPTGGYGYT
d_gene: TRBD1
v_gene: TRBV27
j_gene: TRBJ1-2
len: 11

CDR3aa: ASSPGHHSNQPQH
d_gene: .
v_gene: TRBV7-2
j_gene: TRBJ1-5
len: 13

CDR3aa: ASSIGGFVDRAF
d_gene: .
v_gene: TRBV19
j_gene: TRBJ1-1
len: 12

CDR3aa: ASSPGVSSYNEQF
d_gene: .
v_gene: TRBV18
j_gene: TRBJ2-1
len: 13

CDR3aa: ASSLGQGWNTEAF
d_gene: TRBD1
v_gene: TRBV7-3
j_gene: TRBJ1-1
len: 13

CDR3aa: ASSLTGYSNQPQH
d_gene: .
v_gene: TRBV6-5
j_gene: TRBJ1-5
len: 13

CDR3aa: ASSRLGQGKQY
d_gene: TRBD1
v_gene: TRBV12-3/TRBV12-4
j_gene: TRBJ2-7
len: 11

CDR3aa: ASSVMRTPTGGNTIY
d_gene: .
v_gene: TRBV2
j_gene: TRBJ1-3
len: 15

CDR3aa: ASSQGESGELF
d_gene: .
v_gene: TRBV4-2
j_gene: TRBJ2-2
len: 11

CDR3aa: ASNRVGAGVYNSPLH
d_gene: .
v_gene: TRBV19
j_gene: TRBJ1-6
len: 15

CDR3aa: ASSSSLAGVTDTQY
d_gene: TRBD2
v_gene: TRBV7-6
j_gene: TRBJ2-3
len: 14

CDR3aa: ASSVDGGYYT
d_gene: .
v_gene: TRBV3-1/TRBV3-2
j_gene: TRBJ1-2
len: 10

CDR3aa: ASGLVPGVPYNEQF
d_gene: .
v_gene: TRBV12-5
j_gene: TRBJ2-1
len: 14

CDR3aa: ASTGQFYEQY
d_gene: .
v_gene: TRBV7-9
j_gene: TRBJ2-7
len: 10

CDR3aa: ASSSLAGGQITQY
d_gene: TRBD2
v_gene: TRBV7-9
j_gene: TRBJ2-3
len: 13

CDR3aa: ASSTDSGVWQF
d_gene: TRBD2
v_gene: TRBV19
j_gene: TRBJ2-1
len: 11

CDR3aa: ASSVDSTVPMGYT
d_gene: .
v_gene: TRBV9
j_gene: TRBJ1-2
len: 13

CDR3aa: ASSILAGGYEQY
d_gene: TRBD2
v_gene: TRBV19
j_gene: TRBJ2-7
len: 12

CDR3aa: ASSVPGTVNSPLH
d_gene: TRBD1
v_gene: TRBV27
j_gene: TRBJ1-6
len: 13

CDR3aa: SGNGGRPGHSYNEQF
d_gene: .
v_gene: TRBV29-1
j_gene: TRBJ2-1
len: 15

CDR3aa: ASSRLPQGNQPQH
d_gene: TRBD1
v_gene: TRBV6-5
j_gene: TRBJ1-5
len: 13

CDR3aa: ASSYSSGTWIYEQY
d_gene: .
v_gene: TRBV6-5
j_gene: TRBJ2-7
len: 14

CDR3aa: ASSPGQFYEQY
d_gene: .
v_gene: TRBV3-1/TRBV3-2
j_gene: TRBJ2-7
len: 11

CDR3aa: ASGGTANYGYT
d_gene: TRBD1
v_gene: TRBV7-6
j_gene: TRBJ1-2
len: 11

CDR3aa: ASQAGAGETQY
d_gene: .
v_gene: TRBV30
j_gene: TRBJ2-5
len: 11

CDR3aa: ASSWSEYNSPLH
d_gene: .
v_gene: TRBV19
j_gene: TRBJ1-6
len: 12

CDR3aa: ASSPGQPYNSPLH
d_gene: .
v_gene: TRBV23-1
j_gene: TRBJ1-6
len: 13

CDR3aa: ASSVAQGGYEQY
d_gene: TRBD1
v_gene: TRBV9
j_gene: TRBJ2-7
len: 12

CDR3aa: ASSLIASGGPLGRNTDTQY
d_gene: TRBD2
v_gene: TRBV7-3
j_gene: TRBJ2-3
len: 19

CDR3aa: ASSPARGGLGYT
d_gene: .
v_gene: TRBV18
j_gene: TRBJ1-2
len: 12

CDR3aa: ASSLSGINYGYT
d_gene: .
v_gene: TRBV3-1/TRBV3-2
j_gene: TRBJ1-2
len: 12

CDR3aa: ASSSRWDISNQPQH
d_gene: .
v_gene: TRBV5-6
j_gene: TRBJ1-5
len: 14

CDR3aa: ATSDRTGVFSHGYT
d_gene: TRBD1
v_gene: TRBV24-1
j_gene: TRBJ1-2
len: 14

CDR3aa: ASSIATRGAGELF
d_gene: .
v_gene: TRBV19
j_gene: TRBJ2-2
len: 13

CDR3aa: ASSGNLQDPNYGYT
d_gene: .
v_gene: TRBV9
j_gene: TRBJ1-2
len: 14

CDR3aa: ATSTGTNYGYT
d_gene: .
v_gene: TRBV24-1
j_gene: TRBJ1-2
len: 11

CDR3aa: ASSSPIPGPQH
d_gene: .
v_gene: TRBV19
j_gene: TRBJ1-5
len: 11

CDR3aa: ASIFNREGYT
d_gene: .
v_gene: TRBV12-3/TRBV12-4
j_gene: TRBJ1-2
len: 10

CDR3aa: ASVRRLAEGNEQF
d_gene: TRBD2
v_gene: TRBV2
j_gene: TRBJ2-1
len: 13

CDR3aa: ASLTGNTEAF
d_gene: .
v_gene: TRBV28
j_gene: TRBJ1-1
len: 10

CDR3aa: ASSATGIYEQY
d_gene: TRBD1
v_gene: TRBV28
j_gene: TRBJ2-7
len: 11

CDR3aa: ASSLAAATSTDTQY
d_gene: .
v_gene: TRBV5-1
j_gene: TRBJ2-3
len: 14

CDR3aa: ASSSGGGTNFYEQY
d_gene: .
v_gene: TRBV5-8
j_gene: TRBJ2-7
len: 14